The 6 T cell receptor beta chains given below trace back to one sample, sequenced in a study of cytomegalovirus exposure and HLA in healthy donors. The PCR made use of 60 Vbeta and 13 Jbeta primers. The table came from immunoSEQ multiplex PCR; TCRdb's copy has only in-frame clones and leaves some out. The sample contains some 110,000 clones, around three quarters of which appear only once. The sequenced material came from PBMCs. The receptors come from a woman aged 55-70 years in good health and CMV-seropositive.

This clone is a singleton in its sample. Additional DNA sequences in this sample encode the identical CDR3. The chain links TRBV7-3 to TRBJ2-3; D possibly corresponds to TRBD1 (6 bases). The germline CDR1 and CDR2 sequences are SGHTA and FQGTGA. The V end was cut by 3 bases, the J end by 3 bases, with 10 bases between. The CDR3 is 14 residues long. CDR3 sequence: CASSLTGGTDTQYF. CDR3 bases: TGTGCCAGCAGCTTGACAGGAGGAACAGATACGCAGTATTTT.

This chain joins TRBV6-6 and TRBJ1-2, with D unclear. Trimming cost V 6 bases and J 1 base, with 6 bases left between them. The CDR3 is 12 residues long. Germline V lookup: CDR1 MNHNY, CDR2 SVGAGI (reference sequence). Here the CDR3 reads CASRAVNYGYTF. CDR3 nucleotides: TGTGCCAGCAGGGCAGTTAACTATGGCTACACCTTC.

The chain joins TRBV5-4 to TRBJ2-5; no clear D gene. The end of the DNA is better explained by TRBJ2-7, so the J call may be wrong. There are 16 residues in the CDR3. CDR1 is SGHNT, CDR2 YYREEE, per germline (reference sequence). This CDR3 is CASSTPPGRGSYEQYF. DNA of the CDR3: TGTGCCAGCAGCACCCCCCCCGGAAGAGGCTCCTACGAGCAGTACTTC.

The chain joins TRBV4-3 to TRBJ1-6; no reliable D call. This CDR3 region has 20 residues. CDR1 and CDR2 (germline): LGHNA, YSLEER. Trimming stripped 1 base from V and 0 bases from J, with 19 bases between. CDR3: CASSQVNVAMSSSYNSPLHF. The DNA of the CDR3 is TGCGCCAGCAGCCAAGTCAACGTAGCGATGTCGAGCTCCTATAATTCACCCCTCCACTTT.

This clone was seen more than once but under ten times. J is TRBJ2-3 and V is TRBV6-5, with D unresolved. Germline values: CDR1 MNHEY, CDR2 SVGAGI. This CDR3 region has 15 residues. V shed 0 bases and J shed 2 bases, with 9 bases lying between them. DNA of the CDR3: TGTGCCAGCAGTTACTCGGCGGTCCCCACAGATACGCAGTATTTT. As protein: CASSYSAVPTDTQYF.

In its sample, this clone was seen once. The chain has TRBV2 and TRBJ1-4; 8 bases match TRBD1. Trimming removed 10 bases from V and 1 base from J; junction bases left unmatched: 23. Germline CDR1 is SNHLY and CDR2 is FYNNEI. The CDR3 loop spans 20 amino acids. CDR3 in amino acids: CANRRSRAGGRLGTNEKLFF. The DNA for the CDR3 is TGTGCCAACAGGAGGTCCCGAGCAGGGGGCAGACTCGGAACTAATGAAAAACTGTTTTTT.